The 16 T cell receptor beta chains below were found in one sample sequenced in a study of blood T cell repertoires in COVID-19. Sequencing was performed with immunoSEQ multiplex PCR; in TCRdb, only in-frame clones are kept and a portion is missing. The top ten clones hold around 6.2% of a sample with about 130,000 clones, roughly four fifths of them seen once. Sequencing was performed on peripheral blood. The receptors here all came from an elderly man with COVID-19, enrolled during active disease.

This clone was seen only a few times. This rearrangement joins TRBV19 to TRBJ1-1, with D maybe TRBD1 (6 bases). CDR3 length equals 16 residues. In germline, CDR1 is LNHDA, CDR2 SQIVND (reference sequence). Trimming shortened V by 3 bases and J by 1 base, and 15 bases separated the two germline ends. The CDR3: CASSIFGGHSNTEAFF. For the CDR3, the DNA is TGTGCCAGTAGTATCTTCGGGGGGCACTCGAACACTGAAGCTTTCTTT.

The V and J genes are TRBV19 and TRBJ2-2, with 7 bases aligning to TRBD2. Per germline, CDR1 LNHDA and CDR2 SQIVND (reference sequence). V was pared by 3 bases and J by 8 bases, with 9 bases of the junction left unmatched. CDR3 size: 15 residues. CDR3 loop: CASSIRTRLEGELFF. The CDR3 coding sequence is TGTGCCAGTAGTATCAGGACTAGGTTAGAGGGGGAGCTGTTTTTT.

On this clone: Without the conserved terminal phenylalanine or tryptophan, this CDR3 likely stems from a read error. The chain is built from TRBV6-5 and TRBJ1-2; D unclear. V lost 2 bases and J lost 2, with 15 bases in between. Germline lookup yields CDR1 MNHEY and CDR2 SVGAGI. The CDR3 totals 16 residues. The CDR3 DNA is TGTGCCAGCAGTTACCTCGGCCCCGGAGGGAACTATGGCTACACCTCC. Protein sequence: CASSYLGPGGNYGYTS.

The chain carries TRBV3-1 (or the pseudogene TRBV3-2) and TRBJ2-7; TRBD2 aligns across 8 bases. Germline trimming cut 0 bases from V and 3 bases from J; bases unmatched to any gene: 7. The CDR3 is 16 residues long. Per germline, CDR1 LGHDT and CDR2 YNNKEL (reference sequence). In DNA form, the CDR3 reads TGTGCCAGCAGCCAAGATCTAACTAGCGGTTACTACGAGCAGTACTTC. This sequence encodes CASSQDLTSGYYEQYF.

In this sample, this clone turned up a few times. The chain links TRBV5-1 to TRBJ2-4; TRBD2 agrees at 7 bases. Germline CDR1 is SGHRS and CDR2 is YFSETQ. This CDR3 is built from 16 residues. V lost 2 bases, J lost 1 base, and 6 bases stayed unmatched. DNA for the CDR3: TGCGCCAGCAGCTTAAGGGAGGGTTTTGCCAAAAACATTCAGTACTTC. Its protein product is CASSLREGFAKNIQYF. Using reference TRBV5-1 and TRBJ2-4 for the parts outside the CDR3, the full variable domain is KAGVTQTPRYLIKTRGQQVTLSCSPISGHRSVSWYQQTPGQGLQFLFEYFSETQRNKGNFPGRFSGRQFSNSRSEMNVSTLELGDSALYLCASSLREGFAKNIQYFGAGTRLSVL.

The V call is TRBV5-5, the J call TRBJ1-2; 9 bases match TRBD1. Germline V lookup: CDR1 SGHKS, CDR2 YYEKEE (reference sequence). Trimming cost V 4 bases and J 4 bases; bases outside gene matches: 17. The CDR3 covers 18 residues. CDR3 sequence: CASSPQRDRERYGYGYTF. The CDR3 coding sequence is TGTGCCAGCAGCCCCCAGCGGGACAGGGAGAGGTACGGCTATGGCTACACCTTC.

The rearrangement joins TRBV30 to TRBJ2-1, with 9 bases lining up with TRBD2. Trimming took 2 bases from V and 4 from J; bases not matched to a gene: 0. CDR1 and CDR2 from the germline V gene are GTSNPN and SVGIG (reference sequence). The CDR3 has 13 residues. CDR3 amino acids: CAWSTSGYNEQFF. DNA of the CDR3: TGTGCCTGGAGTACTAGCGGGTACAATGAGCAGTTCTTC.

The V and J genes are TRBV19 and TRBJ2-7, with TRBD2 matching over 11 bases. The CDR3 spans 14 residues. Germline values: CDR1 LNHDA, CDR2 SQIVND (reference sequence). V dropped 4 bases and J dropped 5; count of bases not matched to a gene: 4. The CDR3 sequence is CASSTLAGVDEQYF. The DNA for the CDR3 is TGTGCCAGTAGTACACTAGCGGGAGTAGACGAGCAGTACTTC.

The rearrangement uses TRBV14 and TRBJ1-2, with 7 bases fitting TRBD1. Germline CDR1 and CDR2: SGHDN and FVKESK. J gave up 2 bases and V 4 bases, and 7 bases lay outside the gene matches. This CDR3 comprises 15 residues. In nucleotides, the CDR3 is TGTGCCAGCAGCCGGTTGGGACAGTCAAACTATGGCTACACCTTC. It codes for CASSRLGQSNYGYTF.

The chain has TRBV13 and TRBJ2-7, with TRBD2 as a possible D gene (7 bases). This CDR3 contains 14 residues. Germline V gene lookup returns CDR1 PRHDT and CDR2 FYEKMQ (reference sequence). With 7 bases removed from V and 4 bases from J, the gap between germline ends came to 17 bases. CDR3 sequence reads: CASNSGAGEYEQYF. CDR3 nucleotides: TGTGCCAGCAATTCAGGGGCGGGAGAGTACGAGCAGTACTTC.

A few counts support this clone. The chain combines TRBV18 with TRBJ2-7, with 11 bases that match TRBD1. Trimming removed 2 bases from V and 3 bases from J; junction bases left unmatched: 3. Germline lookup yields CDR1 KGHSH and CDR2 LQKENI. The CDR3 consists of 15 residues. The CDR3 DNA reads TGTGCCAGCTCACCAGCTGGGACAGGGGGCTACGAGCAGTACTTC. As protein: CASSPAGTGGYEQYF.

CDR3 sequence: CASSRSGRASYNEQFF. The DNA for the CDR3 is TGTGCCAGTAGCCGTAGCGGGAGGGCTTCCTACAATGAGCAGTTCTTC. The rearrangement joins TRBV19 to TRBJ2-1; TRBD2 agrees at 11 bases. The J segment lost 1 base and the V segment lost 6 bases, leaving 5 bases of the junction unmatched. The CDR3 runs 16 residues. CDR1 is LNHDA, CDR2 SQIVND, per germline (reference sequence).

The chain joins TRBV7-9 to TRBJ1-1; 9 nucleotides align to TRBD1. The germline CDR1 and CDR2 sequences are SEHNR and FQNEAQ (reference sequence). This CDR3 is 13 amino acids long. The trim removed 3 bases at V and 11 bases at J, leaving 7 bases unmatched. This CDR3 reads CASSFTGGDGAFF. CDR3 nucleotides: TGTGCCAGCAGCTTTACAGGGGGCGATGGGGCTTTCTTT.

The chain couples TRBV18 to TRBJ1-6, with 9 bases identical to TRBD1. CDR1 and CDR2 from the germline V gene are KGHSH and LQKENI. CDR3 length: 17 residues. V was clipped by 1 base and J by 6 bases; unmatched bases: 7. DNA of the CDR3: TGTGCCAGCTCACCACGGGACAGGGCGTTTAGTAATTCACCCCTCCACTTT. It encodes CASSPRDRAFSNSPLHF. Full variable domain (outside the CDR3, taken from reference TRBV18 and TRBJ1-6): NAGVMQNPRHLVRRRGQEARLRCSPMKGHSHVYWYRQLPEEGLKFMVYLQKENIIDESGMPKERFSAEFPKEGPSILRIQQVVRGDSAAYFCASSPRDRAFSNSPLHFGNGTRLTVT.

The chain is built from TRBV27 and TRBJ2-5; tentatively, D is TRBD2 (5 bases). CDR3 length: 13 residues. Looked up from germline, CDR1 is MNHEY and CDR2 is SMNVEV (reference sequence). Trimming removed 6 bases from V and 4 bases from J, with 12 bases in between. CDR3 sequence: CASSPRAGETQYF. For the CDR3, the DNA is TGTGCCAGCAGCCCCCGGGCGGGAGAGACCCAGTACTTC.

The chain carries TRBV9 and TRBJ2-2, with 9 bases identical to TRBD1. CDR3 length equals 15 residues. CDR1 is SGDLS, CDR2 YYNGEE, per germline. With 4 bases clipped from V and 6 bases from J, the junction kept 7 bases outside the gene matches. The CDR3 DNA reads TGTGCCAGCAGCACCCGGGACAGGGTATCCGGGGAGCTGTTTTTT. Residues: CASSTRDRVSGELFF.